This T cell receptor beta chain comes out of a study of blood T cell repertoires in COVID-19. Study summary: The study drew acute and convalescent COVID-19 samples from the United States, Italy and Spain. Nucleic acid was either cDNA or gDNA, and it came from T cells, B-cell-depleted T cells, or PBMCs.

Seattle patient enrollment occurred during active infection, with longitudinal follow-up thereafter. In the original workflow: The authors estimated nucleated cell counts from reference gene primer amplification. Clones were read by immunoSEQ multiplex PCR, and TCRdb kept only the in-frame ones, dropping some. V, J and clone size are taken as reported in that table, and D and trimming were inferred from the DNA itself. This sample has 330,000 or so clones, with approximately 89% found just once. The V and J ends lost 0 bases and 2 bases respectively, with 10 bases between them. Germline V gene lookup returns CDR1 MNHNS and CDR2 SASEGT. CDR3 length: 15 residues.

This clonotype originated in a woman aged 55-70 years with COVID-19, enrolled during active disease. What was sequenced was peripheral blood. This chain joins TRBV6-1 and TRBJ1-1; no clear D gene. As DNA, the CDR3 is TGTGCCAGCAGTGAAGCATTTCCCGTTAACACTGAAGCTTTCTTT. Its protein is CASSEAFPVNTEAFF.